This TCR beta chain was obtained from a study of identical twins. Findings and caveats of the study: Recombination models fit unrelated individuals' TCR alpha sharing but underestimated twins'.

TCRdb re-analysed the 5' RACE reads in MiXCR, keeping a single row per CDR3 protein. Among about 220,000 distinct CDR3 sequences, about 7.5% were seen once, and the ten largest hold less than 2.5%. In germline, CDR1 is SGHVS, CDR2 FQNEAQ. The V and J ends lost 5 bases and 5 bases, in that order; junction bases with no gene match: 8. The CDR3 consists of 17 residues. The sample holds many counts of this clonotype. Its antigen is unknown. These data were also reused for a study on yellow fever vaccine responses in identical twins.

The source material was memory (CD45RO+) T cells sorted from blood. The chain uses TRBV7-8 and TRBJ2-3; TRBD2 aligns across 15 bases. The TCR originated in a woman under 30 in good health. CDR3 DNA sequence: TGTGCCAGCAGCGTGAGGACTAGCGGGGGGGAGAGAGATACGCAGTATTTT. Its translation is CASSVRTSGGERDTQYF.